The 19 T cell receptor beta chains given below trace back to one sample, sequenced in a study of Graves' ophthalmopathy and Graves' hyperthyroidism. TCR beta CDR3 amplification used RNA transcripts. After a first-round RT-PCR with HTBI primers, a second-round multiplex PCR was run. TCRdb re-called the multiplex PCR reads through MiXCR, storing one row per CDR3 protein. The sample includes some 410,000 distinct CDR3 sequences, roughly 20% of them seen just once. Sequenced sample: peripheral blood. Source of these receptors: a woman aged 18-29 years with stable Graves' hyperthyroidism.

This clonotype has a count of ten or more. V is TRBV10-3 and J is TRBJ1-1; TRBD1 agrees at 9 bases. J gave up 6 bases and V 2 bases, and 4 bases lay outside the gene matches. CDR3 length equals 14 residues. Germline CDR1 reads ENHRY; CDR2 reads SYGVKD. Written as DNA, the CDR3 is TGTGCCATCAGTGAGACAGGGGGCTTTGCTGAAGCTTTCTTT. Protein sequence: CAISETGGFAEAFF.

This clonotype was detected many times. The chain combines TRBV24-1 with TRBJ2-7, with 12 bases that match TRBD1. CDR1 and CDR2 (germline): KGHDR, SFDVKD. The CDR3 runs 16 residues. Trimming took 1 base from V and 5 from J; bases not matched to a gene: 5. In nucleotides, the CDR3 is TGTGCCACCAGTGATTTAGGGACAGGGGGCGTCAACGAGCAGTACTTC. Its translation is CATSDLGTGGVNEQYF.

This clonotype was detected ten times or more. The J gene is TRBJ1-2, the V gene TRBV28, with D perhaps TRBD1 (6 bases). CDR1 and CDR2 from the germline V gene are MDHEN and SYDVKM. The CDR3 covers 14 residues. Trimming took off 7 bases at V and 8 bases at J, with 20 bases between the two ends. CDR3 loop: CASTESQGFRGYTF. In nucleotides, the CDR3 is TGTGCCAGCACCGAAAGTCAGGGGTTCCGGGGCTACACCTTC.

This clonotype was detected ten times or more. The chain links TRBV30 to TRBJ1-2; 7 bases line up with TRBD1. Germline lookup yields CDR1 GTSNPN and CDR2 SVGIG (reference sequence). J lost 4 bases, V lost 0 bases, and 8 bases had no gene match. This CDR3 region has 15 residues. For the CDR3, the DNA is TGTGCCTGGAGTGTCGACCCCAGGGGGACCTATGGCTACACCTTC. This sequence encodes CAWSVDPRGTYGYTF.

This clonotype was counted a few times. The V call is TRBV9, the J call TRBJ2-2; D is uncertain. This CDR3 region has 13 residues. With 0 bases removed from V and 5 bases from J, the gap between germline ends came to 5 bases. Looked up from germline, CDR1 is SGDLS and CDR2 is YYNGEE. The CDR3 region is CASSVAETGELFF. DNA for the CDR3: TGTGCCAGCAGCGTAGCAGAGACCGGGGAGCTGTTTTTT. Together with reference TRBV9 and TRBJ2-2, the CDR3 gives the full variable domain: DSGVTQTPKHLITATGQRVTLRCSPRSGDLSVYWYQQSLDQGLQFLIQYYNGEERAKGNILERFSAQQFPDLHSELNLSSLELGDSALYFCASSVAETGELFFGEGSRLTVL.

This clonotype was seen repeatedly, ten times or more. The rearrangement joins TRBV12-3 or TRBV12-4 to TRBJ2-5; D call uncertain. Trimming cost V 7 bases and J 7 bases, with 13 bases left between them. The CDR3 runs 12 residues. CDR3 region: CASNSPGRTQYF. CDR3 bases: TGTGCCAGCAACTCCCCCGGTCGGACCCAGTACTTC.

This clonotype showed up many times. The J gene is TRBJ2-5, the V gene TRBV6-2 or TRBV6-3; D possibly uses TRBD1 or TRBD2 (5 bases each). CDR1 is MNHEY, CDR2 SVGEGT, per germline. The V end lost 5 bases, the J end lost 7 bases, and 14 bases lay between the germline ends. The CDR3 is 13 amino acids. CDR3 sequence: CASSPQGTGTQYF. CDR3 bases: TGTGCCAGCAGTCCGCAAGGGACCGGGACCCAGTACTTC.

This clonotype was recorded only once. The gene calls are TRBV6-5 and TRBJ1-1; D remains ambiguous. The CDR3 sequence is 15 residues long. The V gene lost 2 bases and the J gene lost 1 base, with 11 bases spanning the gap. Germline CDR1 MNHEY, CDR2 SVGAGI. The CDR3 coding sequence is TGTGCCAGCAGTTACCGGCAGGCCACGAACACTGAAGCTTTCTTT. It is translated as CASSYRQATNTEAFF.

This clonotype was counted at least ten times. The rearrangement uses TRBV10-3 and TRBJ2-7; no clear D. V gave up 6 bases and J gave up 0 bases, with 15 bases separating them. The CDR3 contains 15 residues. In germline, CDR1 is ENHRY, CDR2 SYGVKD. The CDR3 DNA sequence: TGTGCCATCAGCCCTGACACCCCGAGCTCCTACGAGCAGTACTTC. Protein sequence: CAISPDTPSSYEQYF.

V usage is TRBV3-1 and J usage is TRBJ2-7, with TRBD1 matching over 8 bases. This CDR3 contains 14 residues. In germline, CDR1 is LGHDT, CDR2 YNNKEL (reference sequence). J was trimmed by 7 bases and V by 0 bases; bases with no gene match: 5. This CDR3 is CASSQDDRGKEQYF. The CDR3 DNA is TGTGCCAGCAGCCAAGATGACAGGGGTAAGGAGCAGTACTTC.

This clonotype was counted ten times or more. This chain joins TRBV20-1 and TRBJ2-7, with TRBD2 matching 10 bases. Per the germline V gene, CDR1 is DFQATT and CDR2 is SNEGSKA (reference sequence). The CDR3 contains 15 residues. Unmatched junction bases numbered 8, after V lost 6 bases and J lost 0 bases. This chain's CDR3 is CSAEPSGGSSYEQYF. The CDR3 DNA is TGCAGTGCGGAACCTAGCGGGGGAAGCTCCTACGAGCAGTACTTC.

J is TRBJ1-2 and V is TRBV2; 9 bases are shared with TRBD1. CDR1 is SNHLY and CDR2 is FYNNEI in the germline V gene. The ends lost 5 bases at V and 1 base at J; junction bases unmatched: 5. This CDR3 is 15 amino acids long. The CDR3 spells CASSRTGEDNYGYTF. The CDR3 DNA reads TGTGCCAGCAGTAGGACAGGGGAGGATAACTATGGCTACACCTTC.

This clonotype was detected ten times or more. The V gene is TRBV7-9, the J gene TRBJ1-2, with D possibly matching TRBD1 (5 bases). Germline CDR1 SEHNR, CDR2 FQNEAQ (reference sequence). There are 14 residues in the CDR3. V was shortened by 4 bases and J by 5 bases, with 14 bases between the two germline ends. The CDR3 bases are TGTGCCAGCAGCTCCCTGGGCAGGGTTTATGGCTACACCTTC. This gives the protein CASSSLGRVYGYTF.

This clonotype was counted at least ten times. The genes are TRBV7-3 and TRBJ2-6; D remains ambiguous. With 4 bases removed from V and 0 bases from J, the gap between germline ends came to 10 bases. CDR3 length: 16 residues. Germline CDR1 and CDR2: SGHTA and FQGTGA. CDR3 bases: TGTGCCAGCAGCTCCCCCAGAATCTCTGGGGCCAACGTCCTGACTTTC. Translation: CASSSPRISGANVLTF.

V and J are TRBV4-1 and TRBJ1-1; TRBD1 matches 8 bases. This CDR3 is 14 amino acids long. Germline CDR1 and CDR2: MGHRA and YSYEKL. V gave up 4 bases and J gave up 8 bases; unmatched junction bases: 9. In DNA, the CDR3 is TGCGCCAGCAGCCCGTGGACAGGGACTTGGGAAGCTTTCTTT. Translated: CASSPWTGTWEAFF.

On this clonotype itself: Since a much larger clone is just one base distant, this may be a read error. This chain uses TRBV6-2 or TRBV6-3 with TRBJ1-5, with D perhaps matching TRBD1 (6 bases). Per germline, CDR1 MNHEY and CDR2 SVGEGT. The CDR3 has 16 residues. As DNA, the CDR3 is TGTGCCAGCAGAGACCTCGGACAGCGTAGCAATCGGCCCCAGCATTTT. This codes for CASRDLGQRSNRPQHF.

In this sample, this clonotype turned up many times. The J gene is TRBJ1-2, the V gene TRBV7-2; D perhaps matches TRBD1 (6 bases). V lost 5 bases and J lost 4, with 11 bases in between. The CDR3 runs 13 residues. Germline values: CDR1 SGHTA, CDR2 FQGNSA. In DNA form, the CDR3 reads TGTGCCAGCAGCAACGGCAGGGGCTATGGCTACACCTTC. It specifies CASSNGRGYGYTF.

This clonotype was seen many times. The chain carries TRBV6-5 and TRBJ1-3; 8 bases fit TRBD1. Germline CDR1 is MNHEY and CDR2 is SVGAGI. J lost 0 bases, V lost 4 bases, and 2 bases had no gene match. The CDR3 totals 15 residues. Here the CDR3 DNA reads TGTGCCAGCAGTTCAGGGGGCTTCTCTGGAAACACCATATATTTT. This sequence encodes CASSSGGFSGNTIYF.

This clonotype has a count of ten or more. The chain has TRBV19 and TRBJ2-7; the D call may be TRBD1 or TRBD2 (5 bases each). V was trimmed by 5 bases and J by 2 bases, leaving 13 bases between them. From germline, CDR1 is LNHDA and CDR2 SQIVND (reference sequence). The CDR3 totals 14 residues. CDR3 in amino acids: CASSPTAGAYEQYF. The CDR3 DNA is TGTGCCAGTAGTCCGACAGCCGGGGCCTACGAGCAGTACTTC.